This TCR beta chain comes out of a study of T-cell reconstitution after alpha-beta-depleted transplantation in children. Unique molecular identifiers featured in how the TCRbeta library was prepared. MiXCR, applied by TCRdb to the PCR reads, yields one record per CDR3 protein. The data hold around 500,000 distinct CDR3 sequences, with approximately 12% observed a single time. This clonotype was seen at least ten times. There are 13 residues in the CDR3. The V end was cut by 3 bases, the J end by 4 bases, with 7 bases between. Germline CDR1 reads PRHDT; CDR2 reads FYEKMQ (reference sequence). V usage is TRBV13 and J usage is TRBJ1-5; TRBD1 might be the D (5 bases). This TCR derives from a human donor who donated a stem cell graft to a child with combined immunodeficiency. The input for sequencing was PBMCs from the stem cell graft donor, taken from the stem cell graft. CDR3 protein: CASSFGGNQPQHF. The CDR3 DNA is TGTGCCAGCAGCTTCGGGGGGAATCAGCCCCAGCATTTT.